This T cell receptor beta chain was captured in a study of glioma-infiltrating T cells after dendritic cell vaccination. Primers: 60 V beta forward and 13 J beta reverse. Clones were sequenced by immunoSEQ multiplex PCR, and TCRdb holds only the in-frame ones, with some missing. Among over 90,000 clones listed, approximately 84% were seen once. The germline CDR1 and CDR2 sequences are SGHVS and FQNEAQ. V was pared by 2 bases and J by 7 bases, with 1 base of the junction left unmatched. This CDR3 spans 13 amino acids. Time point meaning: after dendritic cell vaccination, including at tumor progression/relapse. All glioblastoma patients lacked an isocitrate dehydrogenase mutation.

This clonotype was obtained from a human donor with glioblastoma. Material: blood, obtained after dendritic cell vaccination. This chain joins TRBV7-8 and TRBJ1-1; 10 bases align to TRBD1. Written as DNA, the CDR3 is TGTGCCAGCAGCTTACGGGACAGGGGTGAAGCTTTCTTT. It translates to CASSLRDRGEAFF.